Reported below is one TCR beta chain. The assay, immunoSEQ v3.0, was run at survey level. Repertoires were generated with immunoSEQ multiplex PCR, while TCRdb's copy carries only in-frame clones and drops some. The sample yields about 22,000 clones, approximately 86% seen once. The data belong to a study of long-term antiretroviral therapy in people with HIV. CDR3 length: 13 residues. Trimming took off 4 bases at V and 0 bases at J, with 7 bases between the two ends. CDR1 is MNHEY, CDR2 SVGAGI, per germline. The J gene is TRBJ2-7, the V gene TRBV6-5; no clear D gene. This receptor was identified in a middle-aged man with HIV. The sample here was unsorted PBMCs, taken 1.6 years after starting antiretroviral therapy. The CDR3 DNA reads TGTGCCAGCAGTTTGACGAGCTCCTACGAGCAGTACTTC. It encodes CASSLTSSYEQYF.